This record covers a single T cell receptor beta chain. The data were taken from a study of T cell changes during pregnancy in multiple sclerosis. Using immunoSEQ multiplex PCR, the repertoire was profiled, and TCRdb retains in-frame clones only, with some absent. The table lists about 40,000 clones, 89% of them singletons, with about 0.51% in the top ten. The CDR3 is 14 amino acids. In germline, CDR1 is MDHEN, CDR2 SYDVKM. V was clipped by 4 bases and J by 5 bases; unmatched bases: 7. This receptor was taken from a female donor with multiple sclerosis, enrolled in a pregnancy study. The chain employs TRBV28 and TRBJ2-5; TRBD1 matches at 7 bases. The sequencing here drew on CD4+ T cells from peripheral blood mononuclear cells, taken in the first trimester of pregnancy. The CDR3 protein is CASSSRDSLETQYF. As DNA, the CDR3 is TGTGCCAGCAGTTCCCGGGACAGCCTTGAGACCCAGTACTTC.